One and the same sample provided the 9 T cell receptor beta chains below, sequenced in a study of beta chain features in type 1 diabetes. The study reverse transcribed the entire isolated RNA, so it sequenced expressed TCRB transcripts. Profiled with immunoSEQ multiplex PCR; TCRdb holds only in-frame clones, not every one. The data hold roughly 400,000 clones, with over 11% observed a single time. Sequenced sample: naive CD4+ T cells from blood. The source of these receptors is a man aged 25-40 years in good health.

The V gene is TRBV7-2, the J gene TRBJ2-5; a weak D match, TRBD2 (6 bases). Trimming took off 3 bases at V and 5 bases at J, with 13 bases between the two ends. The germline V gene encodes CDR1 SGHTA and CDR2 FQGNSA. This CDR3 has 14 residues. The CDR3 sequence is CASSLIRGIETQYF. The CDR3 bases are TGTGCCAGCAGCTTGATTCGGGGGATCGAGACCCAGTACTTC.

The V call is TRBV30, the J call TRBJ1-5; D possibly corresponds to TRBD1 (6 bases). CDR1 is GTSNPN, CDR2 SVGIG, per germline (reference sequence). V was trimmed by 2 bases and J by 5 bases, leaving 10 bases between them. The CDR3 sequence is 13 residues long. CDR3 nucleotides: TGTGCCTGGAGTATCGGGGGCGATCAGCCCCAGCATTTT. It specifies CAWSIGGDQPQHF.

This chain uses TRBV5-1 with TRBJ2-6; D assignment may be TRBD1 or TRBD2 (6 bases each). The germline V gene encodes CDR1 SGHRS and CDR2 YFSETQ. Trimming shortened V by 4 bases and J by 2 bases, and 13 bases separated the two germline ends. The CDR3 has 16 amino acids. CDR3 sequence reads: CASSPRGAPGANVLTF. For the CDR3, the DNA is TGCGCCAGCAGCCCGAGGGGGGCGCCTGGGGCCAACGTCCTGACTTTC.

The chain links TRBV9 to TRBJ2-1; D is uncertain. This CDR3 spans 15 amino acids. The V end lost 0 bases, the J end lost 2 bases, and 9 bases lay between the germline ends. Germline V lookup: CDR1 SGDLS, CDR2 YYNGEE. The CDR3 DNA reads as TGTGCCAGCAGCGTAGAAGGGTCGGCCTACAATGAGCAGTTCTTC. It is translated as CASSVEGSAYNEQFF.

The chain recombines TRBV10-3 with TRBJ2-5, with D perhaps being TRBD1 or TRBD2 (5 bases each). Per germline, CDR1 ENHRY and CDR2 SYGVKD. The length of the CDR3 is 13 residues. V lost 9 bases to trimming and J lost 6 bases, with 17 bases between them. CDR3 region: CAIGEGLKKTQYF. CDR3 coding DNA: TGTGCCATTGGAGAGGGGCTTAAGAAGACCCAGTACTTC.

The CDR3 coding sequence is TGTGCCAGCAGAGCAGGATTCCTCTACAATGAGCAGTTCTTC. It encodes CASRAGFLYNEQFF. The chain couples TRBV6-1 to TRBJ2-1, with D uncertain. The CDR3 contains 14 residues. Trimming removed 6 bases from V and 3 bases from J, with 12 bases in between. Per the germline V gene, CDR1 is MNHNS and CDR2 is SASEGT.

This clone was counted a few times. This chain uses TRBV4-2 with TRBJ2-5; 14 bases map to TRBD2. CDR1 and CDR2 from the germline V gene are LGHNA and YNFKEQ. With 2 bases clipped from V and 4 bases from J, the junction kept 6 bases outside the gene matches. The CDR3 runs 17 residues. DNA of the CDR3: TGTGCCAGCAGCCAATTCACGGGACTAGCGGGAGCAGAGACCCAGTACTTC. Protein sequence: CASSQFTGLAGAETQYF.

This clone was counted between two and nine times. The V call is TRBV19, the J call TRBJ2-3; 7 nucleotides match TRBD2. Germline loops: CDR1 LNHDA, CDR2 SQIVND (reference sequence). V was clipped by 4 bases and J by 10 bases; unmatched bases: 5. There are 12 residues in the CDR3. The CDR3 bases are TGTGCCAGTAGTACAGGACTAGGATCGCAGTATTTT. Encoded protein: CASSTGLGSQYF.

This chain joins TRBV6-4 and TRBJ2-1; 7 positions match TRBD1. Germline V gene sequence: CDR1 MRHNA, CDR2 SNTAGT. Germline trimming cut 4 bases from V and 9 bases from J; bases unmatched to any gene: 6. This CDR3 is 13 amino acids long. CDR3 DNA sequence: TGTGCCAGCAGTGCAACAGGGGCTATTGAGCAGTTCTTC. Protein product: CASSATGAIEQFF.